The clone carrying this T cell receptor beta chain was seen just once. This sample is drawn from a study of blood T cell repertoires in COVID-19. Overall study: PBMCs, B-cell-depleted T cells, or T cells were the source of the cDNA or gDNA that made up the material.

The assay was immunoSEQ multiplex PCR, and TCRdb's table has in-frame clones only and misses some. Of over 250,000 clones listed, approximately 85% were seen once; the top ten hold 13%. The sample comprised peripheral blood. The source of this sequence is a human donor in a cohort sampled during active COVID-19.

The CDR3 sequence: CASGTGLYGYTF. The CDR3 DNA follows: TGTGCCAGCGGGACAGGGCTATATGGCTACACCTTC. The rearrangement joins TRBV6-5 to TRBJ1-2; 9 positions agree with TRBD1. After removal of 8 bases from V and 5 bases from J, the junction contained 3 bases not matched to a gene. The CDR3 covers 12 residues. CDR1 and CDR2 from the germline V gene are MNHEY and SVGAGI.